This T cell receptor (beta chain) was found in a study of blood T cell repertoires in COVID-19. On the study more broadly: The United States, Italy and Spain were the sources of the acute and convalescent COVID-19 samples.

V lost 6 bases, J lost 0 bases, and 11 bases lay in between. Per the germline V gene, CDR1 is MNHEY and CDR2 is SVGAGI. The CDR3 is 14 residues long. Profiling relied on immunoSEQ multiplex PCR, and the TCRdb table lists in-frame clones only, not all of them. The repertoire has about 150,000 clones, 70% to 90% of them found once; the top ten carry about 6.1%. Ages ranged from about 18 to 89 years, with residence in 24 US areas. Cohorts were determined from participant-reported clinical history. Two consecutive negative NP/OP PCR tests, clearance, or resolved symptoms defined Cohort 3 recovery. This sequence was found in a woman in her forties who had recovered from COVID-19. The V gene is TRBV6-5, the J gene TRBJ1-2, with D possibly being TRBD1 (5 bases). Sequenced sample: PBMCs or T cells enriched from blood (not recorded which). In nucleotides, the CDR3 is TGTGCCAGCAGCCCCGGGGGGACTAACTATGGCTACACCTTC. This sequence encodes CASSPGGTNYGYTF.